One and the same sample provided the 29 T cell receptor beta chains below, sequenced in a study of early T cells in non-severe SARS-CoV-2 infection. TCRdb fed the 5' RACE reads into MiXCR, producing one record per CDR3 protein. Among more than 50,000 distinct CDR3 sequences, roughly 13% were seen once, and the ten largest hold 9.3%. The sequenced sample was whole blood, obtained at baseline. Receptors were obtained from an adult who was a healthcare worker with PCR-confirmed SARS-CoV-2 infection or an uninfected control (not recorded which).

V usage is TRBV28 and J usage is TRBJ2-3, with 8 positions matching TRBD1. V gave up 5 bases and J gave up 2 bases; unmatched junction bases: 6. Germline loops: CDR1 MDHEN, CDR2 SYDVKM. The CDR3 has 15 amino acids. CDR3 sequence: CASSARDRTTDTQYF. DNA of the CDR3: TGTGCCAGCAGTGCCCGGGACAGGACCACAGATACGCAGTATTTT.

The CDR3 DNA reads as TGTGCCAGCAGGAAGTACGGGGAGCTGTTTTTT. This sequence encodes CASRKYGELFF. The chain is built from TRBV7-2 and TRBJ2-2; the D is unclear. The germline V gene has CDR1 SGHTA and CDR2 FQGNSA. V gave up 6 bases and J gave up 7 bases, with 6 bases separating them. The CDR3 is made up of 11 amino acids.

CDR3 sequence (DNA): TGTGCCAGCAGTGAAGATATCCGGAGAATGTGGGACGAGGAGGAAAAACTGTTTTTT. The encoded protein is CASSEDIRRMWDEEEKLFF. The gene calls are TRBV6-1 and TRBJ1-4, with a possible D match to TRBD1 (5 bases). The CDR3 totals 19 residues. Germline CDR1 MNHNS, CDR2 SASEGT. V shed 1 base and J shed 8 bases, with 26 bases lying between them.

This clonotype turned up a few times. This chain connects TRBV7-2 to TRBJ1-1; a weak D match, TRBD1 (5 bases). The CDR3 spans 14 residues. Germline-derived CDR1 and CDR2 are SGHTA and FQGNSA. Trimming pared 3 bases from V and 4 bases from J, leaving 12 bases between. The CDR3 nucleotides read TGTGCCAGCAGCTTCCCGGGGGGTTCCACTGAAGCTTTCTTT. Its translation: CASSFPGGSTEAFF.

The rearrangement joins TRBV19 to TRBJ1-2; 8 bases match TRBD1. The CDR3 sequence is 15 residues long. V lost 3 bases, J lost 6 bases, and 9 bases stayed unmatched. Germline lookup yields CDR1 LNHDA and CDR2 SQIVND (reference sequence). The CDR3 DNA reads TGTGCCAGTAGTATCGCTACCGGGACAGGAAATGGCTACACCTTC. Its protein product is CASSIATGTGNGYTF. Variable domain in full (rest from reference TRBV19 and TRBJ1-2): DGGITQSPKYLFRKEGQNVTLSCEQNLNHDAMYWYRQDPGQGLRLIYYSQIVNDFQKGDIAEGYSVSREKKESFPLTVTSAQKNPTAFYLCASSIATGTGNGYTFGSGTRLTVV.

This clonotype was recorded a few times. This rearrangement joins TRBV20-1 to TRBJ1-1, with no clear D. The CDR3 sequence is 17 residues long. Germline values: CDR1 DFQATT, CDR2 SNEGSKA (reference sequence). The V end lost 0 bases, the J end lost 0 bases, and 17 bases lay between the germline ends. The CDR3 coding sequence is TGCAGTGCTAGAGATGGGCGGGCGGTTGGGATGAACACTGAAGCTTTCTTT. Translating gives CSARDGRAVGMNTEAFF.

This clonotype showed up many times. The chain links TRBV20-1 to TRBJ2-4; no firm D call. CDR1 and CDR2 (germline): DFQATT, SNEGSKA (reference sequence). With 6 bases removed from V and 4 bases from J, the gap between germline ends came to 13 bases. The CDR3 runs to 13 residues. The CDR3 DNA reads TGCAGTGCAACGACAAACGCTAAAAACATTCAGTACTTC. Residues: CSATTNAKNIQYF.

The V call is TRBV11-2, the J call TRBJ2-7, with 10 bases aligning to TRBD2. The germline V gene encodes CDR1 SGHAT and CDR2 FQNNGV. The CDR3 runs to 15 residues. Unmatched junction bases numbered 4, after V lost 5 bases and J lost 0 bases. CDR3 coding DNA: TGTGCCAGCAGCCGCCGACTAGCGGGCTCCTACGAGCAGTACTTC. Amino acid sequence: CASSRRLAGSYEQYF.

This clonotype has more than one count but fewer than ten. The J gene is TRBJ2-3, the V gene TRBV3-1, with 12 bases lining up with TRBD2. Germline assignment: CDR1 LGHDT and CDR2 YNNKEL (reference sequence). V lost 4 bases, J lost 2 bases, and 4 bases stayed unmatched. The CDR3 has 16 amino acids. In DNA, the CDR3 is TGTGCCAGCAGCCGTCGACTAGCGGGGGCCACAGATACGCAGTATTTT. This sequence encodes CASSRRLAGATDTQYF.

The rearrangement uses TRBV20-1 and TRBJ2-1; possible D gene TRBD2, 6 bases. The CDR3 totals 15 residues. V was trimmed by 3 bases and J by 4 bases, leaving 16 bases between them. CDR1 DFQATT and CDR2 SNEGSKA come from the germline V gene (reference sequence). The CDR3 DNA is TGCAGTGCTAGTAGCGACGGAGGGAATTACAATGAGCAGTTCTTC. Its translation: CSASSDGGNYNEQFF.

The chain recombines TRBV7-3 with TRBJ2-7; 12 nucleotides line up with TRBD1. The CDR3 runs 17 residues. V lost 5 bases and J lost 5; bases outside the gene matches: 13. From germline, CDR1 is SGHTA and CDR2 FQGTGA. This CDR3 is CASSPGGTGGVKNEQYF. The CDR3 bases are TGTGCCAGCAGCCCTGGAGGGACAGGGGGCGTTAAGAACGAGCAGTACTTC.

This clonotype was found many times. The chain combines TRBV9 with TRBJ2-1, with 7 bases identical to TRBD2. Germline V gives CDR1 SGDLS, CDR2 YYNGEE. The CDR3 spans 15 residues. Unmatched junction bases numbered 3, after V lost 0 bases and J lost 3 bases. Here the CDR3 DNA reads TGTGCCAGCAGCGTAGGACTAGCCGTCTACAATGAGCAGTTCTTC. This gives the protein CASSVGLAVYNEQFF.

The chain couples TRBV7-2 to TRBJ2-3; perhaps TRBD2 as D (6 bases). There are 16 residues in the CDR3. The ends were cut back, 5 bases at V and 8 bases at J, with 23 bases in the middle. The germline V gene has CDR1 SGHTA and CDR2 FQGNSA. The CDR3 DNA is TGTGCCAGCAGCCCTTCATGGGCGTCGGGCGGGGCTACGCAGTATTTT. It yields the protein CASSPSWASGGATQYF. Filled out from reference TRBV7-2 and TRBJ2-3, the complete variable domain reads GAGVSQSPSNKVTEKGKDVELRCDPISGHTALYWYRQSLGQGLEFLIYFQGNSAPDKSGLPSDRFSAERTGGSVSTLTIQRTQQEDSAVYLCASSPSWASGGATQYFGPGTRLTVL.

This chain joins TRBV4-3 and TRBJ2-2; D not resolved. CDR1 and CDR2 (germline): LGHNA, YSLEER. The V gene lost 1 base and the J gene lost 2 bases, with 5 bases spanning the gap. This CDR3 spans 14 amino acids. CDR3 DNA sequence: TGCGCCAGCAGCCAAGGACACAACACCGGGGAGCTGTTTTTT. Amino acids: CASSQGHNTGELFF.

This clonotype was found a few times. The chain couples TRBV7-2 to TRBJ2-1, with TRBD2 matching 7 bases. The CDR3 spans 16 residues. Trimming removed 5 bases from V and 4 bases from J; junction bases left unmatched: 11. The germline V gene encodes CDR1 SGHTA and CDR2 FQGNSA. As DNA, the CDR3 is TGTGCCAGCAGCCCGGTGGGGGGGAACCCATACAATGAGCAGTTCTTC. Amino acids: CASSPVGGNPYNEQFF.

This clonotype came up a few times. This sequence joins TRBV24-1 and TRBJ2-5, with 8 bases that match TRBD1. Trimming cost V 4 bases and J 5 bases; bases outside gene matches: 8. CDR1 is KGHDR, CDR2 SFDVKD, per germline. This CDR3 spans 15 amino acids. The DNA of the CDR3 is TGTGCCACCAGTGAAACTACGACAGGGGAGGAGACCCAGTACTTC. It yields the protein CATSETTTGEETQYF.

The chain employs TRBV7-2 and TRBJ2-1, with D perhaps assigned TRBD1 or TRBD2 (5 bases each). V lost 0 bases and J 2 bases, leaving 11 bases between the germline ends. Per the germline V gene, CDR1 is SGHTA and CDR2 is FQGNSA. The CDR3 extends over 16 amino acids. As DNA, the CDR3 is TGTGCCAGCAGCTTAGCTCTCGTGGGGGCCTACAATGAGCAGTTCTTC. Its protein is CASSLALVGAYNEQFF.

J is TRBJ2-7 and V is TRBV30, with TRBD1 matching 10 bases. This CDR3 contains 14 residues. With V trimmed by 2 bases and J by 3 bases, 4 bases remained unmatched. The V gene's germline CDR1 is GTSNPN and CDR2 SVGIG (reference sequence). The CDR3 DNA reads as TGTGCCTGGAGTTTGGGACAGGGGAACTACGAGCAGTACTTC. This sequence encodes CAWSLGQGNYEQYF.

The chain recombines TRBV19 with TRBJ1-1; no firm D call. V lost 3 bases and J lost 4, with 6 bases in between. CDR1 is LNHDA and CDR2 is SQIVND in the germline V gene (reference sequence). CDR3 size: 12 residues. This chain's CDR3 is CASSIGTTEAFF. In DNA form, the CDR3 reads TGTGCCAGTAGTATCGGCACCACTGAAGCTTTCTTT.

This chain joins TRBV9 and TRBJ2-5, with 7 bases identical to TRBD1. The V gene's germline CDR1 is SGDLS and CDR2 YYNGEE. CDR3 length: 14 residues. V shed 0 bases, J shed 3 bases, and the junction held 2 bases outside the gene matches. CDR3 coding DNA: TGTGCCAGCAGCGTAGGACAGGGAAAAGAGACCCAGTACTTC. It translates to CASSVGQGKETQYF.

This clonotype showed up just a few times. V gene TRBV23-1 combines with J gene TRBJ2-3; 9 bases align to TRBD1. TRBV23-1 is given ORF status, its function remaining uncertain. This CDR3 comprises 14 residues. The V and J ends lost 4 bases and 5 bases, in that order; junction bases with no gene match: 4. The CDR3 nucleotides read TGCGCCAGCAGTCCCCGGACAGGGGAAGATACGCAGTATTTT. This sequence encodes CASSPRTGEDTQYF.

This clonotype appeared many times. CDR3 in DNA: TGTGCCAGCAATCTACAGGGGGCTTCACCCCTCCACTTT. Translated, it gives CASNLQGASPLHF. The V and J genes are TRBV25-1 and TRBJ1-6, with 9 bases fitting TRBD1. Germline V gene sequence: CDR1 MGHDK, CDR2 SYGVNS. After removal of 7 bases from V and 9 bases from J, the junction contained 4 bases not matched to a gene. There are 13 residues in the CDR3. Full variable domain (rest looked up from reference TRBV25-1 and TRBJ1-6): EADIYQTPRYLVIGTGKKITLECSQTMGHDKMYWYQQDPGMELHLIHYSYGVNSTEKGDLSSESTVSRIRTEHFPLTLESARPSHTSQYLCASNLQGASPLHFGNGTRLTVT.

This clonotype was seen more than once but under ten times. This chain connects TRBV6-5 to TRBJ2-1; TRBD2 agrees at 8 bases. Germline CDR1 reads MNHEY; CDR2 reads SVGAGI. Germline trimming cut 0 bases from V and 3 bases from J; bases unmatched to any gene: 7. The CDR3 sequence is 17 residues long. CDR3 nucleotides: TGTGCCAGCAGTTACTCCCCCGGGAGGGGTCTCTACAATGAGCAGTTCTTC. Its translation is CASSYSPGRGLYNEQFF.

The genes are TRBV20-1 and TRBJ2-7, with D maybe TRBD2 (6 bases). The length of the CDR3 is 12 residues. CDR1 and CDR2 from the germline V gene are DFQATT and SNEGSKA (reference sequence). This chain's CDR3 is CSVQRASYEQYF. The CDR3 nucleotides read TGCAGCGTCCAGCGGGCCTCCTACGAGCAGTACTTC.

In its sample, this clonotype was seen once. The chain employs TRBV6-2 or TRBV6-3 and TRBJ2-1, with 10 bases lining up with TRBD2. The CDR3 totals 14 residues. CDR1 MNHEY and CDR2 SVGEGT come from the germline V gene. Trimming at V came to 8 bases and at J to 5 bases, leaving 6 bases not matched to a gene. This CDR3 reads CASHRTSGNNEQFF. The CDR3 DNA reads TGTGCCAGCCACCGAACTAGCGGGAACAATGAGCAGTTCTTC.

This clonotype was detected a few times. The V call is TRBV7-2, the J call TRBJ2-1; perhaps TRBD1 as D (6 bases). CDR3 size: 15 residues. Trimming took 5 bases from V and 2 from J, leaving 13 bases between them. From germline, CDR1 is SGHTA and CDR2 FQGNSA. CDR3 region: CASSQQGGPYNEQFF. The CDR3 DNA reads as TGTGCCAGCAGCCAACAGGGTGGCCCCTACAATGAGCAGTTCTTC.

This clonotype was seen more than once but under ten times. This chain's CDR3 is CSVGGGPSSYEQYF. The CDR3 coding sequence is TGCAGCGTTGGAGGCGGGCCGAGCTCCTACGAGCAGTACTTC. J is TRBJ2-7 and V is TRBV29-1; tentative D call: TRBD2 (5 bases). The germline gives CDR1 SQVTM, CDR2 ANQGSEA. The ends were cut back, 4 bases at V and 0 bases at J, with 13 bases in the middle. The CDR3 runs to 14 residues.

V gene TRBV6-1 combines with J gene TRBJ1-5, with D maybe TRBD1 (5 bases). Germline CDR1 MNHNS, CDR2 SASEGT. The CDR3 spans 15 residues. The V end lost 6 bases, the J end lost 7 bases, and 19 bases lay between the germline ends. Written as DNA, the CDR3 is TGTGCCAGCAGCAGGGACTTCCTTAACGGCCAGCCCCAGCATTTT. Translating it yields CASSRDFLNGQPQHF.

This clonotype came up many times. This chain links TRBV24-1 with TRBJ2-2; no firm D call. The CDR3 spans 13 residues. CDR1 is KGHDR and CDR2 is SFDVKD in the germline V gene. Trimming shortened V by 8 bases and J by 5 bases, and 11 bases separated the two germline ends. For the CDR3, the DNA is TGTGCCACCATGGGCTTCAGGACCGGGGAGCTGTTTTTT. This encodes CATMGFRTGELFF.